In its sample, the clone carrying this T cell receptor beta chain was seen many times. These data belong to a study of blood T cells in healthy people across ages. A J-beta primer mix and a sample-barcoded 5' primer were used in a second PCR of roughly 7 to 12 cycles. One entry per CDR3 protein, called by TCRdb with MiXCR from the 5' RACE reads. Altogether more than 800,000 distinct CDR3 sequences are present, less than 35% being singletons, with the ten largest covering approximately 15%. The material sequenced was blood. This TCR came from an elderly woman in good health.

The CDR3 protein is CASSRQIDSFGLNNEQFF. The CDR3 nucleotides are TGTGCCAGCAGCCGACAAATTGACAGCTTCGGTTTAAACAATGAGCAGTTCTTC. The chain links TRBV7-2 to TRBJ2-1, with D possibly TRBD1 on 5 matching bases. Germline-derived CDR1 and CDR2 are SGHTA and FQGNSA. The CDR3 contains 18 residues. Trimming took off 5 bases at V and 5 bases at J, with 25 bases between the two ends.